The clone carrying this TCR beta chain was counted only a few times. As yet, its antigen is unknown. The entry originates in a study of cytomegalovirus exposure and HLA in healthy donors. Primers included in the PCR were 60 Vbeta and 13 Jbeta primers. Using immunoSEQ multiplex PCR, the repertoire was profiled, and TCRdb retains in-frame clones only, with some absent. Of 160,000 or so clones listed, roughly 77% are singletons. Whole-study results and caveats: In a later analysis, TCR beta V- and J-gene trimming showed a link to a missense DCLRE1C variant. The productive fraction for most TCR beta V segments was about 87% or about 30% in an earlier analysis.

The receptor was isolated from a man over 45 in good health and CMV-seropositive. Sequenced material: PBMCs.

CDR3 region: CASSVPGLDTQYF. The CDR3 bases are TGTGCCAGCAGCGTACCCGGACTAGATACGCAGTATTTT. The V call is TRBV9, the J call TRBJ2-3; D is possibly TRBD2 (5 bases). Germline-derived CDR1 and CDR2 are SGDLS and YYNGEE. Trimming removed 1 base at V and 5 bases at J, with 8 bases between. This CDR3 comprises 13 residues.